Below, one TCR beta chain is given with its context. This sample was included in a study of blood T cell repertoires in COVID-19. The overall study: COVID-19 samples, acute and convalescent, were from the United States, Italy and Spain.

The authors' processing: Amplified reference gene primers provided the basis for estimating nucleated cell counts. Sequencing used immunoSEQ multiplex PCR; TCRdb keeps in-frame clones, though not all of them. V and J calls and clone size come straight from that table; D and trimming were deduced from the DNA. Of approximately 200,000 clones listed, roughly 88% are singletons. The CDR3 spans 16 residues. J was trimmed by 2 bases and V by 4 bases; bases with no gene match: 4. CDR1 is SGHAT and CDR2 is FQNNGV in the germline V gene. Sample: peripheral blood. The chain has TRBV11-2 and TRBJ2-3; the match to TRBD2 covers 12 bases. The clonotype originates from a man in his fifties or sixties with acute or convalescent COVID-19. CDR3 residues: CASSSGLAGITDTQYF. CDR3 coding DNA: TGTGCCAGCAGCTCGGGACTAGCGGGTATCACAGATACGCAGTATTTT.